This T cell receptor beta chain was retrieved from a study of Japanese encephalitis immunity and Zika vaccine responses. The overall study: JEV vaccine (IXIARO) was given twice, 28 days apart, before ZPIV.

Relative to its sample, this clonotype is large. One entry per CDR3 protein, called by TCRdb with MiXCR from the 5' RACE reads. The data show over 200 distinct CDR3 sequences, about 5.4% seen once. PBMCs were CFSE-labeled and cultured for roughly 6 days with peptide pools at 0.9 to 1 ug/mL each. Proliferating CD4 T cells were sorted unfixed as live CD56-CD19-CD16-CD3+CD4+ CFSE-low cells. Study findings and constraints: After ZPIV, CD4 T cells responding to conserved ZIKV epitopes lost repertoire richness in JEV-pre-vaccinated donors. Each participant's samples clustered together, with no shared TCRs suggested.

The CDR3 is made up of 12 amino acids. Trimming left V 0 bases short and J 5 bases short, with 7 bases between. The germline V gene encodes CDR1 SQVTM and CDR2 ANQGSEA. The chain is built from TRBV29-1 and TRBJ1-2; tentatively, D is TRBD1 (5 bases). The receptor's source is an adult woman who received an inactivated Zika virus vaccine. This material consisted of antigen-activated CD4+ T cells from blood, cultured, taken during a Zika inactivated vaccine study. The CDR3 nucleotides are TGCAGCGTTGAAGAGGGGGAGTATGGCTACACCTTC. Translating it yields CSVEEGEYGYTF.